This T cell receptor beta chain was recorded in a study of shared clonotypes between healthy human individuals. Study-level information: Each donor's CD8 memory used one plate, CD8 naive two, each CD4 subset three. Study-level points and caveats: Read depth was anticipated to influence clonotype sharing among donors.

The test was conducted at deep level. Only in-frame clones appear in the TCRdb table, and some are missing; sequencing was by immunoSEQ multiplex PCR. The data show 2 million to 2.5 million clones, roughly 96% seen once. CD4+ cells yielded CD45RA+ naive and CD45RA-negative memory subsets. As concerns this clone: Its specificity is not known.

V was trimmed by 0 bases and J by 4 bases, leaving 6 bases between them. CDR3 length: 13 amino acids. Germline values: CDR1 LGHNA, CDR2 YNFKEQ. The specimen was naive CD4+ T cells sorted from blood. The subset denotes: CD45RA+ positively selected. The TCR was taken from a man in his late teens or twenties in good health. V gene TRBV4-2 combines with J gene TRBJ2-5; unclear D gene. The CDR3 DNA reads TGTGCCAGCAGCCAAGAACACCGAGAGACCCAGTACTTC. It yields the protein CASSQEHRETQYF.